These T cell receptor beta chains were read from a single sample in a study of immune evolution from preneoplasia to lung adenocarcinoma. Assay used: immunoSEQ multiplex PCR; TCRdb lists only in-frame clones, some missing. This table has several thousand clones, roughly 72% appearing once. Sequences were obtained from FFPE lung adenocarcinoma in situ tissue. These receptors all come from a donor at least 70 years old with lung adenocarcinoma. Some clones in this sample may be carry-over from other donors' samples. Each CDR3 is given with its conserved first and last residue. A D gene is named only where the DNA matches it firmly.

NA	TRBJ2-7	TRBV30	TGTGCCTGGAATGGCGGCTACGAGCAGTACTTC	CAWNGGYEQYF
TRBD1	TRBJ1-1	TRBV11-2	TGTGCCAGCAGCTCGACAGGGGGAAGATCTGAAGCTTTCTTT	CASSSTGGRSEAFF
NA	TRBJ2-5	TRBV11-2	TGTGCCAGCAGCTTAGTAGGGGGGGTAGAGACCCAGTACTTC	CASSLVGGVETQYF
NA	TRBJ2-2	TRBV5-1	TGCGCCAGCAGCTTGGCCGGCCCGAACACCGGGGAGCTGTTTTTT	CASSLAGPNTGELFF
TRBD1	TRBJ2-7	TRBV30	TGTGCCTGGACTTACAGGGGGATCTCCTACGAGCAGTACTTC	CAWTYRGISYEQYF
TRBD1	TRBJ1-4	TRBV28	TGTGCCAGCAGTCCCACCGGGACAGGGGCGCGAAAACTGTTTTTT	CASSPTGTGARKLFF
TRBD1	TRBJ1-2	TRBV11-2	TGTGCCAGCAGCTTAGCCGGACAGGGTGGCGGCTACACCTTC	CASSLAGQGGGYTF
NA	TRBJ2-2	TRBV4-1	TGCGCCAGCAGCCAATTAGGGAGGGGGGGCGGCACCGGGGAGCTGTTTTTT	CASSQLGRGGGTGELFF
NA	TRBJ2-3	TRBV7-2	TGTGCCAGCAGCTTCTCCTTCGATACGCAGTATTTT	CASSFSFDTQYF
NA	TRBJ2-1	TRBV6-1	TGTGCCAGCAGTGAGGGCCAAGACTCCGATGAGCAGTTCTTC	CASSEGQDSDEQFF
TRBD1	TRBJ2-7	TRBV5-1	TGCGCCAGCACCGGGGACCCCGGGACAGGGGGCGACGAGCAGTACTTC	CASTGDPGTGGDEQYF
TRBD2	TRBJ2-1	TRBV9	TGTGCCAGCAGCGCGACCGGACTAGTCAATGAGCAGTTCTTC	CASSATGLVNEQFF
TRBD1	TRBJ1-6	TRBV11-2	TGTGCCAGCAGCTTAGCTGGACAGGGAGCTTCACCCCTCCACTTT	CASSLAGQGASPLHF
NA	TRBJ1-5	TRBV6-5	TGTGCCAGCAGTTACTCGGCGGTTAGCAATCAGCCCCAGCATTTT	CASSYSAVSNQPQHF